A selection of T cell receptor beta chains follows, all from one sample in a study of CD8 T cells in ankylosing spondylitis. TCRdb itself ran the 5' RACE reads through MiXCR, one entry per CDR3 protein. The sample carries about 400,000 distinct CDR3 sequences, about a fifth recorded once. The material sequenced was blood, either unsorted or a sorted T cell fraction (not recorded which). Receptor source: a male donor with ankylosing spondylitis. Both conserved end residues are part of each CDR3. A D gene is named only where the DNA matches it firmly. Expanded clones are given a class, and other clones once, few, many or no size at all.

D gene	V gene	clone size	J gene	CDR3 protein
.	TRBV7-2	few	TRBJ2-1	CASSPDWGAYNEQFF
.	TRBV6-4	.	TRBJ2-3	CASSDPASGTDTQYF
TRBD1	TRBV29-1	.	TRBJ1-1	CSANPDRGYTEAFF
TRBD2	TRBV7-9	.	TRBJ2-3	CASSLVGSGSTDTQYF
.	TRBV12-3/TRBV12-4	.	TRBJ2-2	CASSLEGPPGELFF
.	TRBV7-2	few	TRBJ1-3	CASSLGRVRPIYF
.	TRBV28	.	TRBJ2-3	CASSLPVTDMQYF
.	TRBV12-3/TRBV12-4	many	TRBJ1-4	CASSSTVGWGAPNEKLFF
TRBD2	TRBV20-1	few	TRBJ2-7	CSANLLAAPSYEQYF
TRBD1	TRBV5-4	.	TRBJ2-3	CASSSWDRMPDTQYF
.	TRBV29-1	many	TRBJ2-3	CSVKVLLPYF
.	TRBV12-5	few	TRBJ1-2	CASGFQGGGYTF
.	TRBV7-3	.	TRBJ2-5	CASSRGLRIGETQYF
TRBD1	TRBV9	few	TRBJ1-2	CASGPRQGTLGYTF
TRBD2	TRBV5-1	.	TRBJ2-5	CASTGGRWETQYF
.	TRBV5-5	.	TRBJ1-4	CASRTTGATNEKLFF
.	TRBV30	once	TRBJ2-4	CAWSTGTLQYF